These T cell receptor beta chains were read from a single sample in a study of T cell responses to AZD1222 COVID-19 vaccine. Sequencing used immunoSEQ multiplex PCR; TCRdb keeps in-frame clones, though not all of them. The sample has over 85,000 clones; almost 90% are singletons. Specimen: peripheral blood, collected 28 days after the second AZD1222 dose. The receptors were gathered from an adult who received the AZD1222 COVID-19 vaccine. Both conserved end residues are part of each CDR3. Fields, in order: clone size, D gene, J gene, V gene, CDR3 protein, CDR3 DNA. D genes are given only for firm matches. The size field is filled for only some rows; it gives once, few, many or a size class.

clone_size: -; d_call: -; j_call: TRBJ1-1; v_call: TRBV6-5; cdr3_aa: CASGRGNTEAFF; cdr3_nt: TGTGCCAGCGGTCGGGGGAACACTGAAGCTTTCTTT
clone_size: -; d_call: TRBD1; j_call: TRBJ2-3; v_call: TRBV29-1; cdr3_aa: CSVGQSLMDTQYF; cdr3_nt: TGCAGCGTGGGACAGTCCTTAATGGATACGCAGTATTTT
clone_size: -; d_call: -; j_call: TRBJ2-1; v_call: TRBV10-3; cdr3_aa: CATSEGNEQFF; cdr3_nt: TGTGCCACTTCGGAGGGGAATGAGCAGTTCTTC
clone_size: -; d_call: TRBD1; j_call: TRBJ1-5; v_call: TRBV7-2; cdr3_aa: CASSLLGQDSHQPQHF; cdr3_nt: TGTGCCAGCAGCTTACTGGGACAGGATAGTCATCAGCCCCAGCATTTT
clone_size: -; d_call: -; j_call: TRBJ1-3; v_call: TRBV27; cdr3_aa: CATPKTGNTIYF; cdr3_nt: TGTGCCACCCCGAAGACTGGAAACACCATATATTTT
clone_size: -; d_call: -; j_call: TRBJ2-4; v_call: TRBV12-3/TRBV12-4; cdr3_aa: CASYDKGMNIQYF; cdr3_nt: TGTGCCAGCTATGATAAAGGGATGAACATTCAGTACTTC
clone_size: once; d_call: TRBD2; j_call: TRBJ2-3; v_call: TRBV19; cdr3_aa: CASSLGTIRTDTQYF; cdr3_nt: TGTGCCAGTAGTCTAGGGACTATCCGCACAGATACGCAGTATTTT
clone_size: -; d_call: TRBD1; j_call: TRBJ2-1; v_call: TRBV7-9; cdr3_aa: CASSLRGQWNEQFF; cdr3_nt: TGTGCCAGCAGCTTAAGGGGACAGTGGAATGAGCAGTTCTTC
clone_size: -; d_call: -; j_call: TRBJ2-1; v_call: TRBV7-6; cdr3_aa: CASSSTGTGANEQFF; cdr3_nt: TGTGCCAGCAGCTCCACCGGGACCGGCGCCAATGAGCAGTTCTTC
clone_size: -; d_call: -; j_call: TRBJ2-3; v_call: TRBV9; cdr3_aa: CASSTHRGADTQYF; cdr3_nt: TGTGCCAGCAGCACCCACCGGGGAGCAGATACGCAGTATTTT
clone_size: -; d_call: TRBD1; j_call: TRBJ1-4; v_call: TRBV5-1; cdr3_aa: CASSGGTGNEKLFF; cdr3_nt: TGCGCCAGCAGCGGAGGGACAGGGAATGAAAAACTGTTTTTT
clone_size: -; d_call: TRBD2; j_call: TRBJ2-5; v_call: TRBV18; cdr3_aa: CASSPLMSSGRSGETQYF; cdr3_nt: TGTGCCAGCTCACCACTTATGTCTAGCGGGAGGTCCGGTGAGACCCAGTACTTC
clone_size: -; d_call: -; j_call: TRBJ1-1; v_call: TRBV7-3; cdr3_aa: CASSPLGGVETEAFF; cdr3_nt: TGTGCCAGCAGCCCCCTAGGGGGAGTGGAAACTGAAGCTTTCTTT
clone_size: -; d_call: TRBD1; j_call: TRBJ1-1; v_call: TRBV7-6; cdr3_aa: CASSSGQGALAEAFF; cdr3_nt: TGTGCCAGCAGCTCGGGACAGGGGGCATTAGCTGAAGCTTTCTTT
clone_size: -; d_call: TRBD2; j_call: TRBJ2-1; v_call: TRBV10-2; cdr3_aa: CASSGSGDGNEQFF; cdr3_nt: TGCGCCAGCAGTGGTAGCGGGGACGGGAATGAGCAGTTCTTC
clone_size: once; d_call: TRBD1; j_call: TRBJ1-6; v_call: TRBV7-9; cdr3_aa: CASSLDRGTANSPLHF; cdr3_nt: TGTGCCAGCAGCTTAGATCGTGGGACAGCCAATTCACCCCTCCACTTT
clone_size: -; d_call: -; j_call: TRBJ1-6; v_call: TRBV11-2; cdr3_aa: CASSLDLWGRSPLHF; cdr3_nt: TGTGCCAGCAGCTTAGATCTTTGGGGTCGTTCACCCCTCCACTTT
clone_size: -; d_call: TRBD1; j_call: TRBJ1-2; v_call: TRBV19; cdr3_aa: CASSKPGQGLGYTF; cdr3_nt: TGTGCCAGTAGTAAACCGGGACAGGGGCTTGGCTACACCTTC
clone_size: -; d_call: -; j_call: TRBJ2-5; v_call: TRBV3-1/TRBV3-2; cdr3_aa: CASSQENGIAPFQETQYF; cdr3_nt: TGTGCCAGCAGCCAAGAAAATGGCATAGCGCCTTTCCAAGAGACCCAGTACTTC
clone_size: -; d_call: TRBD1; j_call: TRBJ2-3; v_call: TRBV7-8; cdr3_aa: CASSSGQGEHQPQYF; cdr3_nt: TGTGCCAGCAGCTCAGGACAGGGGGAACATCAGCCCCAGTATTTT
clone_size: -; d_call: -; j_call: TRBJ2-3; v_call: TRBV3-1/TRBV3-2; cdr3_aa: CASSPFHSDTQYF; cdr3_nt: TGTGCCAGCAGCCCTTTCCACTCGGATACGCAGTATTTT
clone_size: -; d_call: -; j_call: TRBJ2-3; v_call: TRBV25-1; cdr3_aa: CASSEYTRGGDTQYF; cdr3_nt: TGTGCCAGCAGTGAATATACTCGGGGCGGGGATACGCAGTATTTT
clone_size: -; d_call: TRBD2; j_call: TRBJ2-3; v_call: TRBV19; cdr3_aa: CASRTSGGSTDTQYF; cdr3_nt: TGTGCCAGCAGGACTAGCGGGGGAAGCACAGATACGCAGTATTTT